This T cell receptor (beta chain) was documented in a study of T cell responses to AZD1222 COVID-19 vaccine. Produced via immunoSEQ multiplex PCR; TCRdb's table is partial and in-frame only. Of roughly 90,000 clones in the sample, 75% to 90% were seen once. Study-level results: Scientists sampled the repertoires only once the peak T cell response had passed.

Second doses were pooled across both intervals (about 4 or about 12 weeks). This clone was recorded only once. Its antigen is as yet unknown. V was cut by 0 bases and J by 14 bases, with 15 bases left in between. From germline, CDR1 is MNHNS and CDR2 SASEGT. There are 13 residues in the CDR3. The J gene is TRBJ2-3, the V gene TRBV6-1; tentatively, D is TRBD2 (6 bases). This clonotype was obtained from an adult who received the AZD1222 COVID-19 vaccine. The sequenced sample was peripheral blood, obtained 28 days after the second AZD1222 dose. The CDR3 bases are TGTGCCAGCAGTGAAGCTGCGGGCCGCGGGGTGTATTTT. It encodes CASSEAAGRGVYF.